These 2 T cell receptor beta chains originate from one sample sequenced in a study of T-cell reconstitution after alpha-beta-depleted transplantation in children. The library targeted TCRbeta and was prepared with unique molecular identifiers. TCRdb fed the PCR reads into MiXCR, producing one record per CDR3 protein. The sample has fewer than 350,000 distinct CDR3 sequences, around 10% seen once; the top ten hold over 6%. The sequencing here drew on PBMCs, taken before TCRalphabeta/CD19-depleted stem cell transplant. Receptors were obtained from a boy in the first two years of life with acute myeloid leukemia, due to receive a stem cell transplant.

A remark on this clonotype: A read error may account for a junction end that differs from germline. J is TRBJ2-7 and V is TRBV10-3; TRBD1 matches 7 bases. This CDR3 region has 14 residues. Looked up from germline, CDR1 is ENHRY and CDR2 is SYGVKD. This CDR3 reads CAITTGTASNEQYF. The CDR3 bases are TGTGCCATCACCACCGGGACAGCCTCCAACGAGCAGTACTTC.

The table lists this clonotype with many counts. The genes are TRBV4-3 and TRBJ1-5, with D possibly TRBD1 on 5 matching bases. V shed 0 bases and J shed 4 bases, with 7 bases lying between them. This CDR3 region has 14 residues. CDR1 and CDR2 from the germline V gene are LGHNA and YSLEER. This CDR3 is CASSQERGNQPQHF. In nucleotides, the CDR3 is TGCGCCAGCAGCCAAGAGAGGGGAAATCAGCCCCAGCATTTT.